A single sample gave rise to the 3 T cell receptor beta chains below, sequenced in a study of T cells in Graves' hyperthyroidism and ophthalmopathy. It was RNA transcripts that yielded the amplified TCR beta CDR3 regions. The TCR CDR3 was amplified in a first-round RT-PCR using the HTBI primer set. Via MiXCR, TCRdb re-called the multiplex PCR reads, giving one row per CDR3 protein. The sample holds around 240,000 distinct CDR3 sequences, just over 14% seen once. The sample comprised blood. These receptors originate from a woman in her thirties or forties with Graves' hyperthyroidism that later progressed to Graves' ophthalmopathy.

In this sample, this clonotype turned up a few times. J is TRBJ2-3 and V is TRBV7-3; a possible D gene is TRBD1 (5 bases). This CDR3 region has 16 residues. Germline CDR1 reads SGHTA; CDR2 reads FQGTGA. V was cut by 4 bases and J by 0 bases, with 14 bases left in between. The CDR3 here is CASSSVDRPSTDTQYF. CDR3 coding DNA: TGTGCCAGCAGCTCTGTCGACAGACCTAGCACAGATACGCAGTATTTT.

Comments on this clonotype: With a much larger clone just one base away, this may be a read error. J is TRBJ1-4 and V is TRBV18; D remains unclear. The CDR3 length is 16 residues. The germline V gene encodes CDR1 KGHSH and CDR2 LQKENI. Trimming took off 1 base at V and 0 bases at J, with 9 bases between the two ends. The CDR3 DNA reads as TGTGCCAGCTCACCACGGACGCCTACAACTAATGAAAAACTGTTTTTT. Translated, it gives CASSPRTPTTNEKLFF.

This clonotype was seen repeatedly, ten times or more. The chain employs TRBV20-1 and TRBJ1-6; D gene uncertain. The V gene's germline CDR1 is DFQATT and CDR2 SNEGSKA (reference sequence). The germline V and J ends were trimmed by 3 bases and 9 bases, with 15 bases remaining between them. This CDR3 has 14 residues. In DNA, the CDR3 is TGCAGTGCTAGTTCCCACGGTCCCCTTTCACCCCTCCACTTT. Translating it yields CSASSHGPLSPLHF.